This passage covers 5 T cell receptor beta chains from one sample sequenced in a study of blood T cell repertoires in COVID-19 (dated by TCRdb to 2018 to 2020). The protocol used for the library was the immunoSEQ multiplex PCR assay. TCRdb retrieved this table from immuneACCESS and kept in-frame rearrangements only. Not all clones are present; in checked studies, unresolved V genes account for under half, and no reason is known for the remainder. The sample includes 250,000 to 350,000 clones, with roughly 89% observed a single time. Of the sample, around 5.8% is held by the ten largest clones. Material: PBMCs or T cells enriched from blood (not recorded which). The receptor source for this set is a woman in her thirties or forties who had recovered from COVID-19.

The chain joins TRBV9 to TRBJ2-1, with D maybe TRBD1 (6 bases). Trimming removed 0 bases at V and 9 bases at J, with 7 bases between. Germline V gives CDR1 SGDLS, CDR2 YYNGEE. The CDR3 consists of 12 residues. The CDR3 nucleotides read TGTGCCAGCAGCGTAGGAGGGGGTGAGCAGTTCTTC. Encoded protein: CASSVGGGEQFF.

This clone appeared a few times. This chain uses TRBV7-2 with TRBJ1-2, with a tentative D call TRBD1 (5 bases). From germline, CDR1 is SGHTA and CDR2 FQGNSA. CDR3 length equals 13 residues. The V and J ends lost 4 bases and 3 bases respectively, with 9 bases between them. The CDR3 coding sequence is TGTGCCAGCAGCTCAGGGTCGGACTATGGCTACACCTTC. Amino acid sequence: CASSSGSDYGYTF.

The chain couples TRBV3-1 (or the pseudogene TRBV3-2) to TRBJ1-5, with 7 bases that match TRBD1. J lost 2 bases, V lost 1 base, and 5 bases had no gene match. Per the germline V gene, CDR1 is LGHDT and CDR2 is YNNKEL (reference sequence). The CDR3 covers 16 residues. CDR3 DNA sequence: TGTGCCAGCAGCCAAGGTACAGGGGCTGGCAATCAGCCCCAGCATTTT. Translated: CASSQGTGAGNQPQHF.

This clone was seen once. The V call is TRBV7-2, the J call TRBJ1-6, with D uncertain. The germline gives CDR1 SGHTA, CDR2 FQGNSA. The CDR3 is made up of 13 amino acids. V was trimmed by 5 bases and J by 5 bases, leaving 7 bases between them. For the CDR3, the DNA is TGTGCCAGCAGCGTCGTTAATAATTCACCCCTCCACTTT. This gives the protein CASSVVNNSPLHF.

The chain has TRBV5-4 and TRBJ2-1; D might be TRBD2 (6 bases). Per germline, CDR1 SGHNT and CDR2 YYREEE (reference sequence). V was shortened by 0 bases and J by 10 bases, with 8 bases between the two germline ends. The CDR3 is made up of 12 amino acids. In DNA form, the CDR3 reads TGTGCCAGCAGCTTGGGGCTAGCGGAGCAGTTCTTC. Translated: CASSLGLAEQFF.